This paragraph covers one T cell receptor (beta chain) sequence. The record originates from a study of shared clonotypes between healthy human individuals. Trimming stripped 1 base from V and 2 bases from J, with 11 bases between. This CDR3 is 15 amino acids long. Germline CDR1 MNHEY, CDR2 SMNVEV (reference sequence). This table comes from immunoSEQ multiplex PCR, and its TCRdb copy is limited to in-frame clones, with some not included. The data contain some 2.1 million clones, 90% to 95% of them singletons. Terminally differentiated effector memory CD45RA+ cells were excluded from the naive CD8 cells, which were CD45RO-negative and positively selected for CCR7.

The V call is TRBV27, the J call TRBJ1-2; D is possibly TRBD1 (5 bases). Source material: naive CD8+ T cells from PBMCs. This clonotype was sampled from a man aged 18 to 29 in good health. Some clones in this sample may be carry-over from other donors' samples. DNA of the CDR3: TGTGCCAGCAGTTTATTAGGAGAGGGGAACTATGGCTACACCTTC. Residues: CASSLLGEGNYGYTF.